This record covers a single T cell receptor (beta chain). The antigen is not known. This record comes from a study of OX40 agonist ivuxolimab in advanced cancers. Overall study: The eligibility criteria allowed prior anti-PD-1, anti-PD-L1 or anti-CTLA-4 therapy, and about 40% had some. Partial responses were achieved by three patients: one hepatocellular carcinoma, two cutaneous melanoma.

The CDR3 is 16 amino acids. Looked up from germline, CDR1 is LNHDA and CDR2 is SQIVND (reference sequence). The ends were cut back, 2 bases at V and 0 bases at J, with 11 bases in the middle. Libraries were prepared by immunoSEQ multiplex PCR; TCRdb keeps only in-frame clonotypes and omits some of them. Here the sample spans 75,000 to 95,000 clones, 85% being singletons. Enrollment shut out patients with autoimmune disease history or systemic immunosuppression. General study findings and limits: At doses 0.1 to 3.0 mg/kg, CD4+ and CD8+ clones expanded.

The specimen was CD4+ or CD8+ T cells sorted from blood, collected in a trial of the OX40 agonist ivuxolimab. This chain connects TRBV19 to TRBJ2-1; no reliable D call. This TCR came from an adult with an advanced solid tumor such as melanoma, head and neck, liver or kidney cancer. CDR3 protein: CASSIIRGGSYNEQFF. CDR3 DNA sequence: TGTGCCAGTAGTATAATCCGTGGCGGCTCCTACAATGAGCAGTTCTTC.